One and the same sample provided the 9 T cell receptor beta chains below, sequenced in a study of CD8 T cells in Susac syndrome. With random hexamers, roughly 0.45 to 1 ug RNA was reverse transcribed. TCRdb called the immunoSEQ multiplex PCR reads again in MiXCR, with one record for every CDR3 protein. Here the sample spans about 130,000 distinct CDR3 sequences, roughly 94% being singletons. The sample taken for sequencing was CD4+ T cells from PBMCs. All receptors come from a human donor with multiple sclerosis.

The V call is TRBV2, the J call TRBJ2-3, with 8 bases matching TRBD1. This CDR3 contains 16 residues. Trimming cost V 6 bases and J 0 bases; bases outside gene matches: 8. Germline-derived CDR1 and CDR2 are SNHLY and FYNNEI. CDR3 nucleotide sequence: TGTGCCAGCAGCGTCGGGACAGGCCGGAGCACAGATACGCAGTATTTT. Translating it yields CASSVGTGRSTDTQYF.

This chain joins TRBV18 and TRBJ1-2; D unclear. Germline-derived CDR1 and CDR2 are KGHSH and LQKENI. Trimming removed 6 bases at V and 4 bases at J, with 12 bases between. CDR3 length: 13 amino acids. The CDR3 DNA follows: TGTGCCAGCTCCCCCGGCACCATCTATGGCTACACCTTC. It is translated as CASSPGTIYGYTF.

The chain has TRBV5-4 and TRBJ2-2, with 8 bases that match TRBD2. Germline CDR1 SGHNT, CDR2 YYREEE (reference sequence). The ends lost 3 bases at V and 7 bases at J; junction bases unmatched: 5. This CDR3 comprises 14 residues. CDR3 nucleotide sequence: TGTGCCAGCAGCTCCCCGGGAGGGATCGGGGAGCTGTTTTTT. Translated: CASSSPGGIGELFF. Full variable domain (remainder filled in from reference TRBV5-4 and TRBJ2-2): ETGVTQSPTHLIKTRGQQVTLRCSSQSGHNTVSWYQQALGQGPQFIFQYYREEENGRGNFPPRFSGLQFPNYSSELNVNALELDDSALYLCASSSPGGIGELFFGEGSRLTVL.

This rearrangement joins TRBV5-1 to TRBJ1-1; TRBD1 might be the D (5 bases). The germline V gene has CDR1 SGHRS and CDR2 YFSETQ. This CDR3 spans 12 amino acids. V was clipped by 5 bases and J by 1 base, with 6 bases between them. CDR3 amino acids: CASRRGNTEAFF. CDR3 DNA: TGCGCCAGCAGAAGGGGGAACACTGAAGCTTTCTTT.

This clonotype was seen only once. The chain employs TRBV24-1 and TRBJ2-3, with 8 bases lining up with TRBD1. V was clipped by 7 bases and J by 2 bases; unmatched bases: 4. In germline, CDR1 is KGHDR, CDR2 SFDVKD. The CDR3 has 14 amino acids. The CDR3 region has the DNA TGTGCCACCAGCGGGACAGGCCCCACAGATACGCAGTATTTT. Protein sequence: CATSGTGPTDTQYF.

The chain couples TRBV20-1 to TRBJ2-3; 7 bases align to TRBD2. This CDR3 spans 17 amino acids. Germline loops: CDR1 DFQATT, CDR2 SNEGSKA (reference sequence). Germline trimming cut 6 bases from V and 3 bases from J; bases unmatched to any gene: 18. CDR3 DNA: TGCAGTGCCCCCGGGGGTGGGAGGGCCTTAGGGACAGATACGCAGTATTTT. Translation gives CSAPGGGRALGTDTQYF.

The V call is TRBV4-2, the J call TRBJ1-2; D might be TRBD1 (5 bases). The germline V and J ends were trimmed by 0 bases and 3 bases, with 17 bases remaining between them. The germline CDR1 and CDR2 sequences are LGHNA and YNFKEQ. This CDR3 contains 17 residues. The CDR3 is CASSQDAQAAGDYGYTF. CDR3 nucleotide sequence: TGTGCCAGCAGCCAAGATGCCCAGGCTGCGGGGGACTATGGCTACACCTTC.

V is TRBV29-1 and J is TRBJ2-5, with D possibly matching TRBD1 (7 bases). Trimming stripped 4 bases from V and 5 bases from J, with 17 bases between. Per germline, CDR1 SQVTM and CDR2 ANQGSEA. The CDR3 length is 14 residues. The CDR3 is CSVGQGVGGETQYF. The CDR3 bases are TGCAGCGTTGGGCAGGGGGTCGGGGGCGAGACCCAGTACTTC. The entire variable domain, with the rest obtained from reference TRBV29-1 and TRBJ2-5, is as follows: SAVISQKPSRDICQRGTSLTIQCQVDSQVTMMFWYRQQPGQSLTLIATANQGSEATYESGFVIDKFPISRPNLTFSTLTVSNMSPEDSSIYLCSVGQGVGGETQYFGPGTRLLVL.

The count of this clonotype is one. This chain joins TRBV6-5 and TRBJ1-3; the D gene is possibly TRBD1 (6 bases). Germline V gene sequence: CDR1 MNHEY, CDR2 SVGAGI. The CDR3 has 15 residues. The V end lost 5 bases, the J end lost 4 bases, and 15 bases lay between the germline ends. The CDR3 coding sequence is TGTGCCAGCAGTCGACCGACAGGCGGCGGAAACACCATATATTTT. Translated: CASSRPTGGGNTIYF.